Below, 21 T cell receptor beta chains from the same sample are listed, as sequenced in a study of OX40 agonist ivuxolimab in advanced cancers. Sequenced by immunoSEQ multiplex PCR; TCRdb stores in-frame clones only, minus some. The table includes approximately 61,000 clones, roughly nine tenths detected once. The sequencing here drew on CD4+ or CD8+ T cells sorted from blood, taken in a trial of the OX40 agonist ivuxolimab. These receptors all come from an adult with an advanced solid tumor such as melanoma, head and neck, liver or kidney cancer.

The chain employs TRBV11-2 and TRBJ1-4; a possible D gene is TRBD1 (5 bases). The CDR3 has 15 residues. From germline, CDR1 is SGHAT and CDR2 FQNNGV. Deletions cut 1 base from V and 5 bases from J, with 11 bases between. For the CDR3, the DNA is TGTGCCAGCAGCTTAGGAGGGGCTGGGAATGAAAAACTGTTTTTT. It specifies CASSLGGAGNEKLFF.

The gene calls are TRBV28 and TRBJ1-4, with D unclear. The CDR3 spans 14 residues. Deletions cut 6 bases from V and 4 bases from J, with 12 bases between. Germline V CDR1 and CDR2: MDHEN, SYDVKM. The CDR3 protein is CASRTLGINEKLFF. The CDR3 DNA reads as TGTGCCAGCAGGACTCTAGGAATTAATGAAAAACTGTTTTTT.

This clone was detected a few times. The V gene is TRBV6-1, the J gene TRBJ1-1, with D uncertain. The CDR3 contains 12 residues. From germline, CDR1 is MNHNS and CDR2 SASEGT. Trimming removed 3 bases at V and 1 base at J, with 3 bases between. CDR3 sequence reads: CASSDKNTEAFF. The CDR3, as DNA: TGTGCCAGCAGTGATAAGAACACTGAAGCTTTCTTT.

The chain is built from TRBV19 and TRBJ1-5, with D unclear. Germline CDR1 and CDR2: LNHDA and SQIVND (reference sequence). Deletions cut 3 bases from V and 2 bases from J, with 8 bases between. The CDR3 is made up of 14 amino acids. The chain's CDR3 is CASSISGGNQPQHF. CDR3 DNA sequence: TGTGCCAGTAGTATCTCGGGTGGCAATCAGCCCCAGCATTTT.

The rearrangement joins TRBV4-1 to TRBJ1-1; 7 bases line up with TRBD1. Germline CDR1 is MGHRA and CDR2 is YSYEKL. The trim removed 0 bases at V and 4 bases at J, leaving 8 bases unmatched. The CDR3 is made up of 16 amino acids. In DNA form, the CDR3 reads TGCGCCAGCAGCCAAGAGACCGGGACAGCCATCACTGAAGCTTTCTTT. Its protein product is CASSQETGTAITEAFF.

This chain links TRBV18 with TRBJ2-3, with 9 bases identical to TRBD1. The CDR3 covers 18 residues. The V gene end was trimmed by 0 bases and the J gene end by 3 bases; junction bases not matched to a gene: 10. CDR1 and CDR2 from the germline V gene are KGHSH and LQKENI. The CDR3 loop is CASSPPRWTGAGTDTQYF. The CDR3 nucleotides read TGTGCCAGCTCACCACCCCGTTGGACAGGGGCTGGGACAGATACGCAGTATTTT.

This rearrangement joins TRBV4-1 to TRBJ2-5; possibly TRBD2 for D (7 bases). TRBJ2-7 matches the DNA end more closely, so the J call is doubtful. Germline CDR1 MGHRA, CDR2 YSYEKL. This CDR3 is 13 amino acids long. The CDR3 region is CASSRGGAYEQYF. CDR3 sequence (DNA): TGCGCCAGCAGCCGAGGGGGGGCCTACGAGCAGTACTTC.

CDR3 coding DNA: TGTGCCAGCAGCGCCACCGGGACAGGGGTAAATACGCAGTATTTT. Protein sequence: CASSATGTGVNTQYF. The V call is TRBV11-3, the J call TRBJ2-3; 10 bases map to TRBD1. Unmatched junction bases numbered 9, after V lost 5 bases and J lost 7 bases. The CDR3 is made up of 15 amino acids. CDR1 and CDR2 from the germline V gene are SGHNT and YENEEA.

This chain connects TRBV5-8 to TRBJ2-5; D is possibly TRBD1 (6 bases). Trimming shortened V by 0 bases and J by 1 base, and 10 bases separated the two germline ends. CDR3 length equals 15 residues. Germline CDR1 and CDR2: SGHTS and YDEGEE. The CDR3 DNA reads as TGTGCCAGCAGCTTGGCTCGCAGGGGCCAAGAGACCCAGTACTTC. As protein: CASSLARRGQETQYF. The full variable domain, in which reference TRBV5-8 and TRBJ2-5 provide the parts outside the CDR3, is EAGVTQSPTHLIKTRGQQATLRCSPISGHTSVYWYQQALGLGLQFLLWYDEGEERNRGNFPPRFSGRQFPNYSSELNVNALELEDSALYLCASSLARRGQETQYFGPGTRLLVL.

CDR3 DNA: TGTGCCAGCAGTTTACAGACGGAGGGGGCCCAGTACTTC. It specifies CASSLQTEGAQYF. This chain links TRBV27 with TRBJ2-5; D is possibly TRBD1 or TRBD2 (6 bases each). CDR1 is MNHEY and CDR2 is SMNVEV in the germline V gene (reference sequence). The CDR3 runs 13 residues. Trimming cost V 2 bases and J 9 bases, with 13 bases left between them.

CDR3 sequence reads: CASSQNVAGGNYNEQFF. The CDR3 region has the DNA TGTGCCAGCTCGCAAAACGTAGCGGGAGGGAACTACAATGAGCAGTTCTTC. The V gene is TRBV18, the J gene TRBJ2-1; 11 bases align to TRBD2. Germline values: CDR1 KGHSH, CDR2 LQKENI. CDR3 length: 17 residues. After removal of 6 bases from V and 3 bases from J, the junction contained 10 bases not matched to a gene.

V gene TRBV12-5 combines with J gene TRBJ2-7; D is perhaps TRBD1 (6 bases). The CDR3 loop spans 15 amino acids. The V gene lost 1 base and the J gene lost 0 bases, with 10 bases spanning the gap. Germline-derived CDR1 and CDR2 are LGHNT and FRNRAP. CDR3 sequence reads: CASGLGTAYSYEQYF. DNA for the CDR3: TGTGCTAGTGGTTTGGGGACAGCCTACTCCTACGAGCAGTACTTC. Looking up the rest from reference TRBV12-5 and TRBJ2-7 gives the full variable domain: DARVTQTPRHKVTEMGQEVTMRCQPILGHNTVFWYRQTMMQGLELLAYFRNRAPLDDSGMPKDRFSAEMPDATLATLKIQPSEPRDSAVYFCASGLGTAYSYEQYFGPGTRLTVT.

This rearrangement joins TRBV6-1 to TRBJ2-7; perhaps TRBD1 as D (6 bases). From germline, CDR1 is MNHNS and CDR2 SASEGT. CDR3 length: 13 amino acids. V lost 4 bases and J 12 bases, leaving 19 bases between the germline ends. DNA of the CDR3: TGTGCCAGCAGTGCCGGGACACACGAGACTCCGTACTTC. Its protein is CASSAGTHETPYF.

CDR3 sequence reads: CASSFRGMETTGELFF. The CDR3 DNA is TGCGCCAGCAGCTTTCGCGGGATGGAGACGACCGGGGAGCTGTTTTTT. The rearrangement links TRBV5-1 to TRBJ2-2; possibly TRBD2 for D (6 bases). Germline V gene sequence: CDR1 SGHRS, CDR2 YFSETQ. Trimming removed 2 bases from V and 5 bases from J, with 16 bases in between. The length of the CDR3 is 16 residues. Based on the CDR3 plus reference TRBV5-1 and TRBJ2-2, the full variable domain is KAGVTQTPRYLIKTRGQQVTLSCSPISGHRSVSWYQQTPGQGLQFLFEYFSETQRNKGNFPGRFSGRQFSNSRSEMNVSTLELGDSALYLCASSFRGMETTGELFFGEGSRLTVL.

This clone has a single count. The CDR3 DNA reads TGTGCCAGTAGCCGACAGGGAAGGCAGTACTTC. It codes for CASSRQGRQYF. The chain couples TRBV19 to TRBJ2-7, with 7 bases that match TRBD1. After removal of 6 bases from V and 9 bases from J, the junction contained 5 bases not matched to a gene. The CDR3 has 11 amino acids. The germline CDR1 and CDR2 sequences are LNHDA and SQIVND (reference sequence).

This chain uses TRBV7-3 with TRBJ2-5; a possible D gene is TRBD2 (6 bases). Near its end, the DNA agrees better with TRBJ2-7, so the J call may be wrong. The CDR3 extends over 14 amino acids. CDR1 is SGHTA, CDR2 FQGTGA, per germline. The CDR3 sequence is CASSLGTETYEQYF. In nucleotides, the CDR3 is TGTGCCAGCAGCTTGGGGACTGAAACTTACGAGCAGTACTTC.

The gene calls are TRBV28 and TRBJ2-1; perhaps TRBD1 as D (5 bases). CDR3 length: 13 amino acids. From germline, CDR1 is MDHEN and CDR2 SYDVKM. V was clipped by 3 bases and J by 6 bases, with 9 bases between them. CDR3 nucleotides: TGTGCCAGCAGTTTGACCAGGGTCAATGAGCAGTTCTTC. Translated, it gives CASSLTRVNEQFF.

The chain recombines TRBV18 with TRBJ1-1; unclear D gene. Between the trimmed V and J ends, which lost 5 bases and 4 bases, there was a span of 17 bases. Germline-derived CDR1 and CDR2 are KGHSH and LQKENI. The CDR3 runs 15 residues. In DNA, the CDR3 is TGTGCCAGCTCAGTCCGGGAATCTTTGCGCACTGAAGCTTTCTTT. Translating gives CASSVRESLRTEAFF.

The V gene is TRBV19, the J gene TRBJ1-2; tentatively, D is TRBD1 (5 bases). Germline V gene sequence: CDR1 LNHDA, CDR2 SQIVND (reference sequence). V lost 5 bases, J lost 4 bases, and 14 bases lay in between. The CDR3 has 14 residues. CDR3 in amino acids: CASSPDSDFYGYTF. The CDR3 coding sequence is TGTGCCAGTAGTCCAGACAGCGACTTCTATGGCTACACCTTC.

The CDR3 DNA is TGTGCCAGTAGTAGCGGGGGCAATCAGCCCCAGCATTTT. This codes for CASSSGGNQPQHF. The gene calls are TRBV19 and TRBJ1-5; D gene uncertain. The V gene lost 4 bases and the J gene lost 2 bases, with 6 bases spanning the gap. The length of the CDR3 is 13 residues. The V gene's germline CDR1 is LNHDA and CDR2 SQIVND (reference sequence).

The chain uses TRBV25-1 and TRBJ1-1; D possibly corresponds to TRBD1 (5 bases). V shed 6 bases and J shed 5 bases, with 13 bases lying between them. Germline V lookup: CDR1 MGHDK, CDR2 SYGVNS. The CDR3 has 13 amino acids. CDR3 in amino acids: CASSRVLGTEAFF. CDR3 DNA sequence: TGTGCCAGCAGCAGGGTGCTTGGGACTGAAGCTTTCTTT.